Shown below are 13 T cell receptor beta chains from a single sample sequenced in a study of beta chain features in type 1 diabetes. No antigen has been identified for these receptors. Every isolated RNA sample was fully reverse transcribed, so sequencing captured expressed TCRB transcripts. TCRdb keeps only in-frame clones here, not all; method: immunoSEQ multiplex PCR. Of around 140,000 clones in the sample, 7.5% to 9.5% were seen once. Study-level results: Type 1 diabetes patients showed a moderate but significant shortening of TCRB CDR3s in all four CD4+ subsets.

The specimen sequenced was central memory CD4+ T cells from blood. The receptors come from a man aged 25-45 years with type 1 diabetes.

This clone was seen more than once but under ten times. This chain joins TRBV19 and TRBJ1-2; D gene ambiguous. Trimming removed 5 bases from V and 4 bases from J, with 20 bases in between. The CDR3 runs 16 residues. Germline CDR1 LNHDA, CDR2 SQIVND (reference sequence). The CDR3 DNA follows: TGTGCCAGTAGTCCCAGCCTACCCGAGGCTCCCTATGGCTACACCTTC. This sequence encodes CASSPSLPEAPYGYTF.

CDR3 in amino acids: CASSFETGGRSEQFF. The CDR3 nucleotides are TGTGCCAGCAGTTTCGAGACGGGGGGCCGTAGTGAGCAGTTCTTC. The rearrangement joins TRBV28 to TRBJ2-1, with a tentative D call TRBD2 (7 bases). Trimming left V 3 bases short and J 9 bases short, with 18 bases between. The CDR3 loop spans 15 amino acids. CDR1 and CDR2 (germline): MDHEN, SYDVKM.

There are a few counts of this clone. The chain is built from TRBV7-3 and TRBJ2-2; TRBD1 agrees at 7 bases. The CDR3 covers 13 residues. The germline gives CDR1 SGHTA, CDR2 FQGTGA. J lost 5 bases, V lost 5 bases, and 2 bases had no gene match. The DNA for the CDR3 is TGTGCCAGCAGCCAGACAGGGACCGGGGAGCTGTTTTTT. It specifies CASSQTGTGELFF.

This clone was counted at least ten times. The V call is TRBV27, the J call TRBJ2-7; D possibly corresponds to TRBD1 (5 bases). The CDR3 contains 13 residues. V dropped 4 bases and J dropped 5 bases, with 12 bases sitting between them. In germline, CDR1 is MNHEY, CDR2 SMNVEV (reference sequence). CDR3 coding DNA: TGTGCCAGCAGTTCCAGGGTCTCGGACGAGCAGTACTTC. Its translation: CASSSRVSDEQYF.

V and J are TRBV7-9 and TRBJ2-1, with TRBD1 matching over 7 bases. Germline CDR1 and CDR2: SEHNR and FQNEAQ (reference sequence). V shed 3 bases, J shed 4 bases, and the junction held 9 bases outside the gene matches. CDR3 length: 16 amino acids. CDR3 DNA sequence: TGTGCCAGCAGCTTGATAAGGACAGGAACTTACAATGAGCAGTTCTTC. Residues: CASSLIRTGTYNEQFF.

A few counts support this clone. The rearrangement joins TRBV2 to TRBJ2-2, with 7 nucleotides matching TRBD2. Trimming took 6 bases from V and 3 from J; bases not matched to a gene: 7. This CDR3 comprises 15 residues. CDR1 and CDR2 (germline): SNHLY, FYNNEI. CDR3 in amino acids: CASRPGTTYTGELFF. The CDR3 DNA reads TGTGCCAGCAGACCCGGGACTACCTACACCGGGGAGCTGTTTTTT. Supplemented by reference TRBV2 and TRBJ2-2, the full variable domain reads EPEVTQTPSHQVTQMGQEVILRCVPISNHLYFYWYRQILGQKVEFLVSFYNNEISEKSEIFDDQFSVERPDGSNFTLKIRSTKLEDSAMYFCASRPGTTYTGELFFGEGSRLTVL.

This chain connects TRBV18 to TRBJ2-1; 10 bases align to TRBD2. Germline V lookup: CDR1 KGHSH, CDR2 LQKENI. Trimming at V came to 0 bases and at J to 5 bases, leaving 4 bases not matched to a gene. The CDR3 loop spans 16 amino acids. Written as DNA, the CDR3 is TGTGCCAGCTCACCACCGGGGCTAGCGGGGGACAATGAGCAGTTCTTC. It is translated as CASSPPGLAGDNEQFF.

The chain joins TRBV28 to TRBJ1-1; TRBD1 agrees at 8 bases. Germline values: CDR1 MDHEN, CDR2 SYDVKM. CDR3 length equals 15 residues. With V trimmed by 6 bases and J by 1 base, 7 bases remained unmatched. The chain's CDR3 is CASRTEGTGNTEAFF. In DNA, the CDR3 is TGTGCCAGCAGGACAGAGGGGACAGGGAACACTGAAGCTTTCTTT.

The chain uses TRBV11-2 and TRBJ2-5, with 7 bases identical to TRBD1. This CDR3 has 14 residues. The junction had 0 bases not matched to a gene; V was cut back by 0 bases and J by 2 bases. In germline, CDR1 is SGHAT, CDR2 FQNNGV. The CDR3 nucleotides are TGTGCCAGCAGCTTAGACAGGGGGCAAGAGACCCAGTACTTC. This translates into CASSLDRGQETQYF.

The chain links TRBV15 to TRBJ2-1, with D unclear. The CDR3 has 16 amino acids. Trimming removed 0 bases at V and 0 bases at J, with 9 bases between. CDR1 and CDR2 from the germline V gene are LNHNV and YYDKDF (reference sequence). This CDR3 reads CATSRDVASSYNEQFF. Here the CDR3 DNA reads TGTGCCACCAGCAGAGATGTGGCATCCTCCTACAATGAGCAGTTCTTC.

V gene TRBV11-2 combines with J gene TRBJ2-5; 8 bases agree with TRBD2. This CDR3 has 14 amino acids. The germline CDR1 and CDR2 sequences are SGHAT and FQNNGV. V shed 5 bases and J 3 bases; nucleotides not matched to a gene: 5. As DNA, the CDR3 is TGTGCCAGCAGCCCAGCCGGGAGGGAAGAGACCCAGTACTTC. Translated, it gives CASSPAGREETQYF.

The table lists this clone with a few counts. Within the sample, other DNA sequences also encode this same CDR3. This chain uses TRBV28 with TRBJ1-4; 8 positions match TRBD1. The V gene's germline CDR1 is MDHEN and CDR2 SYDVKM. The CDR3 consists of 14 residues. V trimming: 3 bases; J trimming: 8 bases; junction bases outside the gene matches: 5. The CDR3 nucleotides are TGTGCCAGCAGTTTGGACAGGGAAGACGAAAAACTGTTTTTT. The encoded protein is CASSLDREDEKLFF. The entire variable domain, with the rest obtained from reference TRBV28 and TRBJ1-4, is as follows: DVKVTQSSRYLVKRTGEKVFLECVQDMDHENMFWYRQDPGLGLRLIYFSYDVKMKEKGDIPEGYSVSREKKERFSLILESASTNQTSMYLCASSLDREDEKLFFGSGTQLSVL.

The J gene is TRBJ2-7, the V gene TRBV6-5, with D perhaps TRBD1 (6 bases). CDR1 is MNHEY, CDR2 SVGAGI, per germline. V lost 7 bases and J lost 2, with 15 bases in between. The CDR3 has 14 residues. The CDR3 loop reads CASTKHGQPYEQYF. CDR3 DNA sequence: TGTGCCAGCACCAAACACGGACAGCCCTACGAGCAGTACTTC.